This TCR beta chain was documented in a study of CD8 T cells in Susac syndrome. Healthy donors served as the controls. They were matched for age and sex. The RNA, about 0.5 to 1 ug, was put through reverse transcription using random hexamers. Via MiXCR, TCRdb re-called the immunoSEQ multiplex PCR reads, giving one row per CDR3 protein. The repertoire includes roughly 200,000 distinct CDR3 sequences, over 85% of them detected once, and approximately 0.094% sits in the top ten. Sequenced material: CD4+ T cells from PBMCs. The clonotype was recovered from a human donor in good health.

CDR3 sequence (DNA): TGCGCCAGCAGTCTGGGGACAGCTTACTATGGCTACACCTTC. Encoded protein: CASSLGTAYYGYTF. The V and J genes are TRBV23-1 and TRBJ1-2; the match to TRBD1 covers 7 bases. TRBV23-1 is labeled an ORF, and its function is uncertain. The CDR3 loop spans 14 amino acids. Trimming at V came to 4 bases and at J to 3 bases, leaving 5 bases not matched to a gene.